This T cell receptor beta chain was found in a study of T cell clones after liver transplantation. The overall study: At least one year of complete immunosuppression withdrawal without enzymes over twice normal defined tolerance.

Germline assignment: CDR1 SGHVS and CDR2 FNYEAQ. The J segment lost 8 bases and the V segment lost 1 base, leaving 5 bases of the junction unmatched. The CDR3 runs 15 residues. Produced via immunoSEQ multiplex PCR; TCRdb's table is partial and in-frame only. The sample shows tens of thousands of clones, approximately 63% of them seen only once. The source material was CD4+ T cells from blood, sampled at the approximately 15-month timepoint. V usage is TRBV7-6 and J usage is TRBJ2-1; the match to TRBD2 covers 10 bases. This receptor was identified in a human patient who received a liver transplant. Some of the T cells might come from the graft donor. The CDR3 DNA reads TGTGCCAGCAGCTTAGGGCCTAGCGGGAGCGATGAGCAGTTCTTC. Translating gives CASSLGPSGSDEQFF.